These 30 T cell receptor beta chains originate from one sample sequenced in a study of blood T cell repertoires in COVID-19. Assay: immunoSEQ multiplex PCR; the TCRdb copy retains only in-frame clones and omits some. This sample has 45,000 to 65,000 clones; approximately 84% occur once, and the top ten carry 3.5%. Sequencing was carried out using peripheral blood. These receptors were obtained from a man in his 60s with acute or convalescent COVID-19.

The chain uses TRBV19 and TRBJ1-1; D remains unclear. This CDR3 spans 15 amino acids. V was shortened by 4 bases and J by 1 base, with 13 bases between the two germline ends. Germline CDR1 and CDR2: LNHDA and SQIVND (reference sequence). The CDR3 coding sequence is TGTGCCAGTAGTAGTCTGCGGTTTTCGAACACTGAAGCTTTCTTT. Its protein is CASSSLRFSNTEAFF.

This CDR3 is CATSARDSNTGELFF. The CDR3 bases are TGTGCCACCAGTGCCCGGGACAGCAACACCGGGGAGCTGTTTTTT. This chain uses TRBV24-1 with TRBJ2-2; TRBD1 agrees at 7 bases. Trimming at V came to 5 bases and at J to 2 bases, leaving 4 bases not matched to a gene. Germline lookup yields CDR1 KGHDR and CDR2 SFDVKD. The CDR3 is made up of 15 amino acids.

The chain couples TRBV7-3 to TRBJ1-1, with D unresolved. The germline gives CDR1 SGHTA, CDR2 FQGTGA. The CDR3 contains 13 residues. Trimming shortened V by 8 bases and J by 4 bases, and 14 bases separated the two germline ends. The DNA of the CDR3 is TGTGCCAGCCGACAAAGACCTTTCACTGAAGCTTTCTTT. The encoded protein is CASRQRPFTEAFF.

Only one count was recorded for this clone. V and J are TRBV5-1 and TRBJ1-2; 7 bases agree with TRBD1. This CDR3 contains 15 residues. Trimming cost V 0 bases and J 6 bases; bases outside gene matches: 8. CDR1 and CDR2 from the germline V gene are SGHRS and YFSETQ. The CDR3 sequence is CASSLAPGTANGYTF. The CDR3 nucleotides are TGCGCCAGCAGCTTGGCCCCGGGGACAGCAAATGGCTACACCTTC.

The V and J genes are TRBV2 and TRBJ2-7; TRBD1 aligns across 7 bases. CDR3 length equals 14 residues. CDR1 is SNHLY and CDR2 is FYNNEI in the germline V gene. With V trimmed by 2 bases and J by 6 bases, 7 bases remained unmatched. The DNA of the CDR3 is TGTGCCAGCAGTGAACCAGGGGGATTCGGCGAGCAGTACTTC. It specifies CASSEPGGFGEQYF.

This clone was observed once. The chain uses TRBV12-3 or TRBV12-4 and TRBJ1-2; a possible D gene is TRBD1 (5 bases). Trimming shortened V by 1 base and J by 6 bases, and 9 bases separated the two germline ends. CDR3 size: 13 residues. This CDR3 reads CASSLEGVDGYTF. In DNA form, the CDR3 reads TGTGCCAGCAGTTTAGAAGGGGTGGATGGCTACACCTTC.

This clone was detected only a few times. J is TRBJ1-4 and V is TRBV29-1; the match to TRBD1 covers 11 bases. CDR3 size: 13 residues. V shed 7 bases, J shed 6 bases, and the junction held 4 bases outside the gene matches. Germline V gene data show CDR1 as SQVTM and CDR2 as ANQGSEA. The CDR3 reads CSAKGQGDEKLFF. CDR3 DNA sequence: TGCAGCGCAAAGGGACAGGGGGATGAAAAACTGTTTTTT.

V is TRBV2 and J is TRBJ1-3, with D perhaps matching TRBD1 (6 bases). There are 14 residues in the CDR3. CDR1 is SNHLY and CDR2 is FYNNEI in the germline V gene. Between the trimmed V and J ends, which lost 7 bases and 0 bases, there was a span of 10 bases. CDR3 in amino acids: CASTSGDSGNTIYF. The CDR3 region has the DNA TGTGCCAGCACCTCAGGGGACTCTGGAAACACCATATATTTT.

This chain links TRBV6-5 with TRBJ1-2, with D maybe TRBD1 (6 bases). Germline V gene lookup returns CDR1 MNHEY and CDR2 SVGAGI. Trimming took 4 bases from V and 2 from J, leaving 11 bases between them. The CDR3 covers 14 residues. Here the CDR3 reads CASSSWTENYGYTF. CDR3 DNA sequence: TGTGCCAGCAGTTCCTGGACAGAGAACTATGGCTACACCTTC.

The V and J genes are TRBV27 and TRBJ1-2; 11 positions match TRBD1. J gave up 5 bases and V 6 bases, and 14 bases lay outside the gene matches. This CDR3 region has 17 residues. CDR1 and CDR2 (germline): MNHEY, SMNVEV (reference sequence). CDR3 in amino acids: CASSKFGSGQGDYGYTF. The CDR3 region has the DNA TGTGCCAGCAGCAAATTTGGGTCGGGACAGGGGGATTATGGCTACACCTTC.

The chain carries TRBV5-6 and TRBJ2-1; TRBD1 agrees at 11 bases. V lost 2 bases and J lost 7; bases outside the gene matches: 8. There are 16 residues in the CDR3. Germline V gives CDR1 SGHDT, CDR2 YYEEEE. In DNA, the CDR3 is TGTGCCAGCAGCTTAACCGGGACAGGGGGTTTGAATGAGCAGTTCTTC. As protein: CASSLTGTGGLNEQFF.

This clone has more than one count but fewer than ten. The rearrangement uses TRBV24-1 and TRBJ1-2, with 10 bases that match TRBD1. CDR1 KGHDR and CDR2 SFDVKD come from the germline V gene. J was trimmed by 3 bases and V by 1 base; bases with no gene match: 7. The CDR3 is 17 amino acids. As DNA, the CDR3 is TGTGCCACCAGTGATTTTAACTCCGGGACAGGGGACTATGGCTACACCTTC. It specifies CATSDFNSGTGDYGYTF.

The V and J genes are TRBV9 and TRBJ2-3; 7 bases are a match to TRBD2. The junction had 8 bases not matched to a gene; V was cut back by 1 base and J by 6 bases. Germline V gene sequence: CDR1 SGDLS, CDR2 YYNGEE. The CDR3 is 15 residues long. The CDR3 DNA reads as TGTGCCAGCAGCGTACGGGGGGATGTTTTCGATACGCAGTATTTT. Translating gives CASSVRGDVFDTQYF.

This rearrangement joins TRBV12-3 or TRBV12-4 to TRBJ1-5, with D possibly TRBD1 on 5 matching bases. Trimming cost V 6 bases and J 2 bases, with 8 bases left between them. The CDR3 spans 13 residues. CDR3 sequence: CASREGGNQPQHF. In DNA, the CDR3 is TGTGCCAGCAGGGAAGGGGGCAATCAGCCCCAGCATTTT.

V gene TRBV5-1 combines with J gene TRBJ1-4; D not certain. There are 15 residues in the CDR3. With 0 bases removed from V and 6 bases from J, the gap between germline ends came to 12 bases. Germline CDR1 is SGHRS and CDR2 is YFSETQ. In DNA, the CDR3 is TGCGCCAGCAGCTTGGGCCGAGCTCTGGATGAAAAACTGTTTTTT. This sequence encodes CASSLGRALDEKLFF. Full variable domain (remainder filled in from reference TRBV5-1 and TRBJ1-4): KAGVTQTPRYLIKTRGQQVTLSCSPISGHRSVSWYQQTPGQGLQFLFEYFSETQRNKGNFPGRFSGRQFSNSRSEMNVSTLELGDSALYLCASSLGRALDEKLFFGSGTQLSVL.

The V and J genes are TRBV5-1 and TRBJ2-5; D remains ambiguous. The CDR3 runs 13 residues. Germline V gene lookup returns CDR1 SGHRS and CDR2 YFSETQ. The V gene lost 0 bases and the J gene lost 5 bases, with 8 bases spanning the gap. For the CDR3, the DNA is TGCGCCAGCAGCTTGGGGGCTTTTGAGACCCAGTACTTC. Translation: CASSLGAFETQYF.

A remark on this clone: One end of the junction does not line up with germline, which may come from a read error. This chain uses TRBV27 with TRBJ2-7; D unresolved. The CDR3 contains 9 residues. Germline loops: CDR1 MNHEY, CDR2 SMNVEV (reference sequence). The CDR3 reads CPFSYEQYF. For the CDR3, the DNA is TGCCCCTTTAGCTACGAGCAGTACTTC.

The rearrangement joins TRBV6-5 to TRBJ2-7, with a tentative D call TRBD2 (5 bases). The CDR3 is made up of 13 amino acids. Germline values: CDR1 MNHEY, CDR2 SVGAGI. The V end was cut by 6 bases, the J end by 2 bases, with 11 bases between. This CDR3 reads CASSPDWTYEQYF. CDR3 bases: TGTGCCAGCAGCCCGGACTGGACCTACGAGCAGTACTTC.

The chain has TRBV7-9 and TRBJ1-3, with no clear D. The germline gives CDR1 SEHNR, CDR2 FQNEAQ (reference sequence). Trimming pared 1 base from V and 3 bases from J, leaving 19 bases between. CDR3 length equals 18 residues. CDR3 loop: CASSLGSGGRSDGNTIYF. The CDR3 nucleotides are TGTGCCAGCAGCTTAGGGTCTGGAGGCAGAAGTGATGGAAACACCATATATTTT.

The V call is TRBV19, the J call TRBJ2-2; 9 bases map to TRBD1. The CDR3 is made up of 16 amino acids. CDR1 and CDR2 from the germline V gene are LNHDA and SQIVND (reference sequence). Trimming cost V 7 bases and J 5 bases; bases outside gene matches: 11. CDR3 in DNA: TGTGCCAGTACCAGCCAGGGGACAGGGTTTACCGGGGAGCTGTTTTTT. This codes for CASTSQGTGFTGELFF.

The chain employs TRBV4-1 and TRBJ1-2; 9 nucleotides agree with TRBD1. Germline V gene lookup returns CDR1 MGHRA and CDR2 YSYEKL. V gave up 6 bases and J gave up 6 bases; unmatched junction bases: 5. This CDR3 is built from 13 residues. Here the CDR3 reads CASRPTGGNGYTF. CDR3 DNA sequence: TGCGCCAGCAGACCCACAGGGGGCAATGGCTACACCTTC.

The chain is built from TRBV19 and TRBJ2-1; the D gene is possibly TRBD2 (6 bases). The ends were cut back, 1 base at V and 9 bases at J, with 7 bases in the middle. CDR1 is LNHDA and CDR2 is SQIVND in the germline V gene (reference sequence). The CDR3 sequence is 12 residues long. The CDR3 protein is CASSIGGGEQFF. CDR3 coding DNA: TGTGCCAGTAGTATAGGGGGAGGTGAGCAGTTCTTC.

The chain joins TRBV5-1 to TRBJ2-2; maybe TRBD1 (6 bases). Per germline, CDR1 SGHRS and CDR2 YFSETQ. CDR3 length: 17 amino acids. V was clipped by 1 base and J by 0 bases, with 13 bases between them. CDR3 nucleotide sequence: TGCGCCAGCAGCTTGACAGGGAACTCCCCGAACACCGGGGAGCTGTTTTTT. Encoded protein: CASSLTGNSPNTGELFF.

This clone was detected a few times. V gene TRBV15 combines with J gene TRBJ2-7; tentatively, D is TRBD1 (6 bases). V lost 6 bases to trimming and J lost 3 bases, with 18 bases between them. The CDR3 has 15 residues. Germline values: CDR1 LNHNV, CDR2 YYDKDF (reference sequence). The CDR3 DNA follows: TGTGCCACCAGGCCCAGGACAGTTGGAAGCTACGAGCAGTACTTC. It yields the protein CATRPRTVGSYEQYF.

The chain recombines TRBV19 with TRBJ1-6; D is perhaps TRBD1 (5 bases). The CDR3 has 15 residues. Germline values: CDR1 LNHDA, CDR2 SQIVND (reference sequence). V dropped 5 bases and J dropped 8 bases, with 16 bases sitting between them. The CDR3 DNA follows: TGTGCCAGTAGTGCATACAGGACGGGCGATTCACCCCTCCACTTT. This gives the protein CASSAYRTGDSPLHF.

In DNA, the CDR3 is TGTGCCAGCAGGCCGGGGGGGCAGGAGACCCAGTACTTC. Amino acids: CASRPGGQETQYF. The rearrangement links TRBV12-3 or TRBV12-4 to TRBJ2-5; 8 bases line up with TRBD2. V trimming: 6 bases; J trimming: 5 bases; junction bases outside the gene matches: 5. The CDR3 spans 13 residues.

This clone has just a few counts. The rearrangement joins TRBV9 to TRBJ1-1, with a possible D match to TRBD1 (5 bases). V dropped 4 bases and J dropped 0 bases, with 13 bases sitting between them. The germline CDR1 and CDR2 sequences are SGDLS and YYNGEE. This CDR3 is 15 amino acids long. DNA for the CDR3: TGTGCCAGCAGCCCCCCGGGGGGTCTGAACACTGAAGCTTTCTTT. Its protein product is CASSPPGGLNTEAFF.

This clone was detected once. The J gene is TRBJ1-1, the V gene TRBV9, with D perhaps matching TRBD1 (5 bases). The CDR3 is 16 amino acids. Germline loops: CDR1 SGDLS, CDR2 YYNGEE. V lost 3 bases to trimming and J lost 4 bases, with 19 bases between them. The CDR3 reads CASSGGHWGGGTEAFF. CDR3 nucleotide sequence: TGTGCCAGCAGCGGAGGACACTGGGGCGGGGGCACTGAAGCTTTCTTT.

This clone showed up just once. The chain employs TRBV5-1 and TRBJ2-7; possible D gene TRBD1, 5 bases. Trimming took 0 bases from V and 4 from J, leaving 11 bases between them. The CDR3 has 14 amino acids. From germline, CDR1 is SGHRS and CDR2 YFSETQ. CDR3 loop: CASSLGTIFYEQYF. In DNA, the CDR3 is TGCGCCAGCAGCTTGGGGACAATTTTTTACGAGCAGTACTTC.

The rearrangement uses TRBV6-1 and TRBJ1-2, with D perhaps TRBD1 (6 bases). Trimming removed 2 bases at V and 3 bases at J, with 10 bases between. Per the germline V gene, CDR1 is MNHNS and CDR2 is SASEGT. CDR3 length: 14 amino acids. CDR3 residues: CASSERTAYYGYTF. CDR3 coding DNA: TGTGCCAGCAGTGAACGGACAGCCTACTATGGCTACACCTTC.